Shown below are 4 T cell receptor beta chains from a single sample sequenced in a study of cytomegalovirus exposure and HLA in healthy donors. The PCR ran on 60 Vbeta and 13 Jbeta primers. Assay used: immunoSEQ multiplex PCR; TCRdb lists only in-frame clones, some missing. Of around 100,000 clones in the sample, roughly 70% were seen once. What was sequenced was PBMCs. Receptor source: a man in his forties in good health and CMV-seropositive.

The chain combines TRBV19 with TRBJ1-5, with D uncertain. V was cut by 6 bases and J by 0 bases, with 12 bases left in between. Germline V gene lookup returns CDR1 LNHDA and CDR2 SQIVND (reference sequence). The CDR3 runs to 15 residues. The CDR3 DNA follows: TGTGCCAGTAGATCAGCGATATATAGCAATCAGCCCCAGCATTTT. This encodes CASRSAIYSNQPQHF.

This clone was recorded only once. The CDR3 coding sequence is TGTGCCAGCAGCGGGGTCACTGGGGGCGGTGAAAAACTGTTTTTT. Amino acid sequence: CASSGVTGGGEKLFF. V usage is TRBV5-8 and J usage is TRBJ1-4; maybe TRBD1 (6 bases). Germline values: CDR1 SGHTS, CDR2 YDEGEE. This CDR3 is built from 15 residues. V gave up 4 bases and J gave up 7 bases, with 17 bases separating them.

This clone appeared a few times. The V gene is TRBV5-1, the J gene TRBJ1-1; D gene ambiguous. CDR1 and CDR2 (germline): SGHRS, YFSETQ. The CDR3 length is 13 residues. V lost 5 bases and J lost 1, with 9 bases in between. CDR3 sequence: CASREGGNTEAFF. CDR3 coding DNA: TGCGCCAGCAGAGAAGGAGGGAACACTGAAGCTTTCTTT.

The chain uses TRBV5-4 and TRBJ2-7; TRBD1 agrees at 8 bases. Per germline, CDR1 SGHNT and CDR2 YYREEE (reference sequence). The CDR3 loop spans 15 amino acids. With V trimmed by 5 bases and J by 2 bases, 9 bases remained unmatched. The CDR3 DNA follows: TGTGCCAGCAGTATGACAGGGGTAGGGGCCTACGAGCAGTACTTC. It specifies CASSMTGVGAYEQYF.